This passage covers 21 T cell receptor beta chains from one sample sequenced in a study of beta chain features in type 1 diabetes. Expressed TCRB transcripts were sequenced because the isolated RNA had all been reverse transcribed beforehand. Generated by immunoSEQ multiplex PCR, the TCRdb table keeps only in-frame clones and is missing some. Of 250,000 or so clones listed, roughly 30% were seen once; the top ten hold roughly 4.1%. Sequenced input: central memory CD4+ T cells from blood. These receptors were taken from a man under 40 in good health.

The rearrangement uses TRBV18 and TRBJ2-5, with D uncertain. The germline V gene encodes CDR1 KGHSH and CDR2 LQKENI. V shed 2 bases and J shed 2 bases, with 9 bases lying between them. The CDR3 is made up of 14 amino acids. CDR3 amino acids: CASSPNQAQETQYF. Written as DNA, the CDR3 is TGTGCCAGCTCACCAAATCAGGCGCAAGAGACCCAGTACTTC. Looking up the rest from reference TRBV18 and TRBJ2-5 gives the full variable domain: NAGVMQNPRHLVRRRGQEARLRCSPMKGHSHVYWYRQLPEEGLKFMVYLQKENIIDESGMPKERFSAEFPKEGPSILRIQQVVRGDSAAYFCASSPNQAQETQYFGPGTRLLVL.

This clone was counted ten times or more. The chain joins TRBV4-1 to TRBJ2-1; 12 nucleotides line up with TRBD2. The V and J ends lost 4 bases and 9 bases, in that order; junction bases with no gene match: 19. Germline CDR1 reads MGHRA; CDR2 reads YSYEKL. CDR3 length: 19 amino acids. CDR3 residues: CASSPAGQGRLAGDGEQFF. The CDR3 DNA is TGCGCCAGCAGCCCAGCGGGACAGGGTCGACTAGCGGGAGATGGTGAGCAGTTCTTC.

This clone has only a few counts. The CDR3 bases are TGTGCCAGCAGCAGCTCCACTGAAGCTTTCTTT. It yields the protein CASSSSTEAFF. This chain joins TRBV2 and TRBJ1-1; D call uncertain. The CDR3 runs to 11 residues. V lost 6 bases and J lost 4, with 6 bases in between. CDR1 is SNHLY and CDR2 is FYNNEI in the germline V gene.

The V gene is TRBV7-6, the J gene TRBJ1-1, with a weak D call TRBD1 (5 bases). Germline CDR1 and CDR2: SGHVS and FNYEAQ. CDR3 length equals 14 residues. The V and J ends lost 5 bases and 1 base respectively, with 11 bases between them. Written as DNA, the CDR3 is TGTGCCAGCAGCGCCAAACAGGCGAACACTGAAGCTTTCTTT. Its translation is CASSAKQANTEAFF.

The gene calls are TRBV7-9 and TRBJ1-6; D gene unclear. Trimming took off 6 bases at V and 6 bases at J, with 6 bases between the two ends. CDR1 is SEHNR, CDR2 FQNEAQ, per germline (reference sequence). The CDR3 totals 12 residues. CDR3 residues: CASRSGNSPLHF. The CDR3 DNA is TGTGCCAGCAGGTCGGGTAATTCACCCCTCCACTTT.

V and J are TRBV18 and TRBJ2-7, with D possibly TRBD1 on 5 matching bases. With 2 bases removed from V and 0 bases from J, the gap between germline ends came to 17 bases. The CDR3 has 17 amino acids. Per germline, CDR1 KGHSH and CDR2 LQKENI. The CDR3: CASSPGLGHESSYEQYF. CDR3 sequence (DNA): TGTGCCAGCTCACCAGGTCTTGGACACGAGAGCTCCTACGAGCAGTACTTC.

This clone was recorded only once. The gene calls are TRBV5-1 and TRBJ2-1; 7 bases are a match to TRBD1. CDR3 size: 14 residues. The V and J ends lost 2 bases and 7 bases, in that order; junction bases with no gene match: 6. Germline CDR1 reads SGHRS; CDR2 reads YFSETQ. The CDR3 spells CASSLQGMRNEQFF. The DNA of the CDR3 is TGCGCCAGCAGCTTACAGGGGATGAGGAATGAGCAGTTCTTC.

This rearrangement joins TRBV6-5 to TRBJ1-3, with D possibly TRBD1 on 5 matching bases. The length of the CDR3 is 15 residues. Trimming stripped 6 bases from V and 2 bases from J, with 14 bases between. Per the germline V gene, CDR1 is MNHEY and CDR2 is SVGAGI. The CDR3 reads CASRPGTETGNTIYF. CDR3 bases: TGTGCCAGCAGGCCCGGGACCGAGACTGGAAACACCATATATTTT.

This chain connects TRBV21-1 to TRBJ2-7; the D call in the table, TRBD2, was not verified against the DNA. TRBV21-1 has pseudogene status. The CDR3 consists of 13 residues. CDR3 sequence: CASSKVGSGEQYF. The DNA for the CDR3 is TGTGCCAGCAGCAAAGTTGGGTCGGGGGAGCAGTACTTC.

This clone was counted a few times. The J gene is TRBJ1-2, the V gene TRBV7-8; 8 nucleotides agree with TRBD1. The ends lost 6 bases at V and 8 bases at J; junction bases unmatched: 8. Germline V CDR1 and CDR2: SGHVS, FQNEAQ. The length of the CDR3 is 13 residues. CDR3 sequence: CASSTDRVGGYTF. The CDR3 DNA reads TGTGCCAGCAGTACGGACAGGGTAGGCGGCTACACCTTC.

V usage is TRBV9 and J usage is TRBJ2-3; 10 bases agree with TRBD2. Germline CDR1 and CDR2: SGDLS and YYNGEE. The CDR3 covers 16 residues. Germline trimming cut 3 bases from V and 4 bases from J; bases unmatched to any gene: 8. The CDR3 loop is CASSAHSGRFSDTQYF. Here the CDR3 DNA reads TGTGCCAGCAGCGCTCATAGCGGGAGGTTTTCAGATACGCAGTATTTT. The full variable domain, completed using reference TRBV9 and TRBJ2-3, is DSGVTQTPKHLITATGQRVTLRCSPRSGDLSVYWYQQSLDQGLQFLIQYYNGEERAKGNILERFSAQQFPDLHSELNLSSLELGDSALYFCASSAHSGRFSDTQYFGPGTRLTVL.

This clone was seen only a few times. V gene TRBV6-5 combines with J gene TRBJ1-2; D ambiguous. The length of the CDR3 is 15 residues. V was trimmed by 4 bases and J by 4 bases, leaving 16 bases between them. Germline V gene lookup returns CDR1 MNHEY and CDR2 SVGAGI. The CDR3 DNA is TGTGCCAGCAGTTCTCTCGAGGCGTGGGGCTATGGCTACACCTTC. Residues: CASSSLEAWGYGYTF.

The V and J genes are TRBV18 and TRBJ2-4; 10 bases are a match to TRBD1. Germline values: CDR1 KGHSH, CDR2 LQKENI. The V segment lost 3 bases and the J segment 6 bases; nucleotides outside the gene matches: 8. This CDR3 comprises 16 residues. CDR3 loop: CASSPPGQGSGNIQYF. Written as DNA, the CDR3 is TGTGCCAGCTCACCCCCGGGACAGGGGTCGGGAAACATTCAGTACTTC.

The chain carries TRBV29-1 and TRBJ2-7, with D tentatively TRBD2 (5 bases). This CDR3 is 12 amino acids long. V lost 7 bases, J lost 7 bases, and 17 bases lay in between. Per the germline V gene, CDR1 is SQVTM and CDR2 is ANQGSEA. CDR3 protein: CSGRTGSGEQYF. DNA of the CDR3: TGCAGCGGTAGGACGGGGAGTGGGGAGCAGTACTTC.

The chain links TRBV29-1 to TRBJ1-1, with D maybe TRBD1 (6 bases). The CDR3 covers 13 residues. Between the trimmed V and J ends, which lost 0 bases and 6 bases, there was a span of 11 bases. Germline CDR1 reads SQVTM; CDR2 reads ANQGSEA. The CDR3 region is CSVEERGAAEAFF. In DNA, the CDR3 is TGCAGCGTTGAAGAGAGGGGGGCGGCTGAAGCTTTCTTT.

This clone has only a few counts. The DNA of the CDR3 is TGTGCCGTCGCGGGGGCCCACCTCACAGATACGCAGTATTTT. The encoded protein is CAVAGAHLTDTQYF. The gene calls are TRBV2 and TRBJ2-3; tentative D call: TRBD2 (7 bases). Trimming removed 11 bases at V and 2 bases at J, with 17 bases between. Germline V gives CDR1 SNHLY, CDR2 FYNNEI. The CDR3 has 14 amino acids.

This clone appeared a few times. The chain has TRBV18 and TRBJ2-7; 11 nucleotides line up with TRBD2. The ends lost 4 bases at V and 9 bases at J; junction bases unmatched: 5. The CDR3 length is 13 residues. Germline-derived CDR1 and CDR2 are KGHSH and LQKENI. The CDR3 DNA reads TGTGCCAGCTCACAAACGACTAGCGGGGTGCAGTACTTC. This sequence encodes CASSQTTSGVQYF.

This clone was seen a handful of times. V is TRBV19 and J is TRBJ1-5; D is perhaps TRBD1 (6 bases). This CDR3 is built from 16 residues. Germline V CDR1 and CDR2: LNHDA, SQIVND (reference sequence). Trimming took off 5 bases at V and 3 bases at J, with 17 bases between the two ends. CDR3 bases: TGTGCCAGTAGTGAATTTATGTCGGGGGCCAATCAGCCCCAGCATTTT. It specifies CASSEFMSGANQPQHF.

This clone was seen a handful of times. The CDR3 sequence: CSVVGPGLSNNEQFF. CDR3 in DNA: TGCAGCGTTGTCGGACCGGGACTGTCTAACAATGAGCAGTTCTTC. The genes are TRBV29-1 and TRBJ2-1; tentatively, D is TRBD2 (6 bases). The CDR3 is 15 amino acids. V shed 4 bases and J shed 5 bases, with 18 bases lying between them. Germline CDR1 is SQVTM and CDR2 is ANQGSEA.

The J gene is TRBJ2-3, the V gene TRBV7-2; no clear D gene. V was shortened by 2 bases and J by 7 bases, with 7 bases between the two germline ends. Germline V lookup: CDR1 SGHTA, CDR2 FQGNSA. This CDR3 contains 12 residues. Here the CDR3 reads CASSLKGNTQYF. In DNA, the CDR3 is TGTGCCAGCAGCTTAAAAGGGAATACGCAGTATTTT. Full variable domain (outside the CDR3, taken from reference TRBV7-2 and TRBJ2-3): GAGVSQSPSNKVTEKGKDVELRCDPISGHTALYWYRQSLGQGLEFLIYFQGNSAPDKSGLPSDRFSAERTGGSVSTLTIQRTQQEDSAVYLCASSLKGNTQYFGPGTRLTVL.

This chain links TRBV23-1 with TRBJ1-5; D remains unclear. TRBV23-1 is an ORF, and what it does is uncertain. The V and J ends lost 3 bases and 1 base respectively, with 13 bases between them. The CDR3 contains 16 residues. The CDR3 DNA sequence: TGCGCCAGCAGTCAGCGGTCGGCATGGAGCAATCAGCCCCAGCATTTT. This sequence encodes CASSQRSAWSNQPQHF.